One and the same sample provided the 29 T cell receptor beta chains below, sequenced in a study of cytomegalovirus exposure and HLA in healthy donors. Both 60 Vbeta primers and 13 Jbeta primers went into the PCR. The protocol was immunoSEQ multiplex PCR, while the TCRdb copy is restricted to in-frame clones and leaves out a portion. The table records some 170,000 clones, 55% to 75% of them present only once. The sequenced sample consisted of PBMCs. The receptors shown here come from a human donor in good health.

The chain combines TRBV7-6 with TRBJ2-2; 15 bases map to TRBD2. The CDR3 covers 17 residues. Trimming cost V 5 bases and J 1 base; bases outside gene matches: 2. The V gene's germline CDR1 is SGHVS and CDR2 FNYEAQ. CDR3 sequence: CASSPGLAGGNTGELFF. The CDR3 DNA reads TGTGCCAGCAGCCCGGGACTAGCGGGGGGGAACACCGGGGAGCTGTTTTTT.

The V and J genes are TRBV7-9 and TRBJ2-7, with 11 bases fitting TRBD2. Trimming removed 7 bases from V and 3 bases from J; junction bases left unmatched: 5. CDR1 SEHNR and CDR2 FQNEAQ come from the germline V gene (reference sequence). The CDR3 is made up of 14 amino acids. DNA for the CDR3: TGTGCCAGCAAGATAGCGGGGGGGAGCTACGAGCAGTACTTC. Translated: CASKIAGGSYEQYF.

The CDR3 reads CASSYGQGGMNTEAFF. The CDR3 DNA is TGTGCCAGCAGTTACGGACAGGGTGGGATGAACACTGAAGCTTTCTTT. The rearrangement joins TRBV6-6 to TRBJ1-1; 8 nucleotides line up with TRBD1. Unmatched junction bases numbered 5, after V lost 2 bases and J lost 0 bases. The CDR3 spans 16 residues. Per germline, CDR1 MNHNY and CDR2 SVGAGI (reference sequence).

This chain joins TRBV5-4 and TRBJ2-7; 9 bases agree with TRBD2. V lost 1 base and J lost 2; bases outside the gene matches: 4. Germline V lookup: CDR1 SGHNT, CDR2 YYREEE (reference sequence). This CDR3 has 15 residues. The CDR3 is CASSLRTSDPYEQYF. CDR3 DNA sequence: TGTGCCAGCAGCTTGAGGACTAGCGACCCCTACGAGCAGTACTTC.

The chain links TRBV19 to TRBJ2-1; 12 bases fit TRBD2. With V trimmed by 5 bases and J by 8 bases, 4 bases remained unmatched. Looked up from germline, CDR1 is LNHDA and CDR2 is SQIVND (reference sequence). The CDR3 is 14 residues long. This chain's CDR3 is CASSPRLAGDEQFF. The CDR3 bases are TGTGCCAGTAGTCCCCGACTAGCGGGGGATGAGCAGTTCTTC.

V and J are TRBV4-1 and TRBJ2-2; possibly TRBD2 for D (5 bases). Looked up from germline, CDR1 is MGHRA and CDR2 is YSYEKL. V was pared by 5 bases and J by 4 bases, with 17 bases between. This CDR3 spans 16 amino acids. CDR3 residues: CASSSRRKTGTGELFF. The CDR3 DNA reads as TGCGCCAGCAGCTCCCGGAGGAAAACGGGCACCGGGGAGCTGTTTTTT.

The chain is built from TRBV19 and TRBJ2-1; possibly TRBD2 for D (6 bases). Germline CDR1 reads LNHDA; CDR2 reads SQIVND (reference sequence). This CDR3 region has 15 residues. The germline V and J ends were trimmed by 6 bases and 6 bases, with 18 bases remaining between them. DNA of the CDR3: TGTGCCAGTAGCCGACTAGACCTCCTCTCCAATGAGCAGTTCTTC. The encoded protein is CASSRLDLLSNEQFF.

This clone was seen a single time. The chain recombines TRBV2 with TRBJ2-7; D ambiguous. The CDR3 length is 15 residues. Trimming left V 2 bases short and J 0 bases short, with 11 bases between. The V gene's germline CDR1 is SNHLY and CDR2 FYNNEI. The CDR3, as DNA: TGTGCCAGCAGTGAAATCCATCTAAGCTCCTACGAGCAGTACTTC. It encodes CASSEIHLSSYEQYF.

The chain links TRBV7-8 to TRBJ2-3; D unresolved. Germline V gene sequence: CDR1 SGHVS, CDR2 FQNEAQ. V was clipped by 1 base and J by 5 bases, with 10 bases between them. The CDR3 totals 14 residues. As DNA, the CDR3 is TGTGCCAGCAGCTTAGGCCAGTCGGGAGATACGCAGTATTTT. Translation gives CASSLGQSGDTQYF.

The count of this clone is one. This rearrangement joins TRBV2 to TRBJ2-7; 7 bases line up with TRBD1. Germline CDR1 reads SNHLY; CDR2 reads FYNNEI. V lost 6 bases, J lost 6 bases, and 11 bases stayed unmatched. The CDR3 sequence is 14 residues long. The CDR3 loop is CASRIPGQSSEQYF. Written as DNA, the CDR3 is TGTGCCAGCAGGATACCGGGACAGTCTTCCGAGCAGTACTTC.

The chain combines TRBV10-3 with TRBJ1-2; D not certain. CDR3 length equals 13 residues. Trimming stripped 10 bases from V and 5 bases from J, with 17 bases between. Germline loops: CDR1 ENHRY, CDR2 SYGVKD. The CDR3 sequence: CATSFGGGYGYTF. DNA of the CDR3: TGTGCCACCTCGTTCGGCGGAGGTTATGGCTACACCTTC.

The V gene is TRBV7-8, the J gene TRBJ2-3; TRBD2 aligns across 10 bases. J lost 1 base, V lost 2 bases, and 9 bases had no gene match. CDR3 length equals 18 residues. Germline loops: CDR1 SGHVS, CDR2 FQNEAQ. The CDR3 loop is CASSLFEASGGGTDTQYF. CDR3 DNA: TGTGCCAGCAGCTTATTTGAGGCCAGCGGGGGGGGCACAGATACGCAGTATTTT.

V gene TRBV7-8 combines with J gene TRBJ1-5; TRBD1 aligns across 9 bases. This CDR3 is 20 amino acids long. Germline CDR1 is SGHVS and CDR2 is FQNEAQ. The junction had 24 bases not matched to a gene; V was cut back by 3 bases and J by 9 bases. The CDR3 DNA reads TGTGCCAGCAGCTTTATACCGGGACAGGGAGAATTAGGACGGCAAGGGCCCCAGCATTTT. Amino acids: CASSFIPGQGELGRQGPQHF.

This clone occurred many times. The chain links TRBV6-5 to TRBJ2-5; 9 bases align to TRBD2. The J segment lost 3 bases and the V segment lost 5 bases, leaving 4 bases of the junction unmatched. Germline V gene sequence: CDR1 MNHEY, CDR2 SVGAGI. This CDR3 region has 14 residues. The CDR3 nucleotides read TGTGCCAGCAGTCGCGGGGGGGGGAAAGAGACCCAGTACTTC. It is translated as CASSRGGGKETQYF.

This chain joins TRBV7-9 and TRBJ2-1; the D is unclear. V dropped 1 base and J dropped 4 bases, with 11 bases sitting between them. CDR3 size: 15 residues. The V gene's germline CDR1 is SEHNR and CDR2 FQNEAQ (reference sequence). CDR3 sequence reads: CASSLGAEKYNEQFF. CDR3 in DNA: TGTGCCAGCAGCTTAGGGGCTGAAAAATACAATGAGCAGTTCTTC. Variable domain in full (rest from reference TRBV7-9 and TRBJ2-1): DTGVSQNPRHKITKRGQNVTFRCDPISEHNRLYWYRQTLGQGPEFLTYFQNEAQLEKSRLLSDRFSAERPKGSFSTLEIQRTEQGDSAMYLCASSLGAEKYNEQFFGPGTRLTVL.

CDR3 DNA sequence: TGCAGCGTTGATACAGGGTCCGAGCAGTACTTC. Its protein product is CSVDTGSEQYF. The rearrangement joins TRBV29-1 to TRBJ2-7, with a possible D match to TRBD1 (6 bases). Trimming left V 3 bases short and J 6 bases short, with 9 bases between. This CDR3 has 11 amino acids. Germline CDR1 reads SQVTM; CDR2 reads ANQGSEA.

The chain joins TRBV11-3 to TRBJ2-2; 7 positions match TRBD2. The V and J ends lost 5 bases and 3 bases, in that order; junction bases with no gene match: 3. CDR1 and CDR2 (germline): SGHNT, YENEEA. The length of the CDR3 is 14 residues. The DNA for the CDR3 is TGTGCCAGCAGCCGGGGGGACTACACCGGGGAGCTGTTTTTT. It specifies CASSRGDYTGELFF.

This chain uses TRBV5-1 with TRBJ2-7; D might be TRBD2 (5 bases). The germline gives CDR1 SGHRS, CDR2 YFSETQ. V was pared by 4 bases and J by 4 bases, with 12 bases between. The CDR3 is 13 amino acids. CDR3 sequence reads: CASSHADLYEQYF. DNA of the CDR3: TGCGCCAGCAGCCATGCGGACTTGTACGAGCAGTACTTC. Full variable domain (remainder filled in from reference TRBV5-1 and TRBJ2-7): KAGVTQTPRYLIKTRGQQVTLSCSPISGHRSVSWYQQTPGQGLQFLFEYFSETQRNKGNFPGRFSGRQFSNSRSEMNVSTLELGDSALYLCASSHADLYEQYFGPGTRLTVT.

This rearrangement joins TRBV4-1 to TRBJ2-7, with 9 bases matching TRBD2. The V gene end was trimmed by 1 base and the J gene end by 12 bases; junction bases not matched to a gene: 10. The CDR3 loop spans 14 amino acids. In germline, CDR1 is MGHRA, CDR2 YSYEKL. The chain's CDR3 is CASSQGRSSGERYF. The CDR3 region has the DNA TGCGCCAGCAGCCAAGGGCGGTCTAGCGGGGAGAGGTACTTC.

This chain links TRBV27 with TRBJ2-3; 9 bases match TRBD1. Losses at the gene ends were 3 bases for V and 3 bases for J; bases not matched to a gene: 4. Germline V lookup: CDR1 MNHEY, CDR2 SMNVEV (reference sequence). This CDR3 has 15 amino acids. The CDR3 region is CASSLEQGATDTQYF. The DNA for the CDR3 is TGTGCCAGCAGTTTGGAACAGGGGGCTACAGATACGCAGTATTTT.

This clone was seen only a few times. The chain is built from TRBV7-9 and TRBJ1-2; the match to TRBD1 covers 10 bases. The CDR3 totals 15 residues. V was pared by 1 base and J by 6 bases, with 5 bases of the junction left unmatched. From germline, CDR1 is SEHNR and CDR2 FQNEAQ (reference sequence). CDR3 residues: CASSLGTGGINGYTF. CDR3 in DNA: TGTGCCAGCAGCTTAGGGACAGGGGGTATTAATGGCTACACCTTC.

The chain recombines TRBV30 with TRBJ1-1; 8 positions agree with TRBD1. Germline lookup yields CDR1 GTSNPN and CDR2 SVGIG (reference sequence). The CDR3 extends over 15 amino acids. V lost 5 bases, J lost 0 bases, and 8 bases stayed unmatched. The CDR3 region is CAWARDRMVNTEAFF. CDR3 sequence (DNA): TGTGCCTGGGCCCGGGACAGGATGGTGAACACTGAAGCTTTCTTT.

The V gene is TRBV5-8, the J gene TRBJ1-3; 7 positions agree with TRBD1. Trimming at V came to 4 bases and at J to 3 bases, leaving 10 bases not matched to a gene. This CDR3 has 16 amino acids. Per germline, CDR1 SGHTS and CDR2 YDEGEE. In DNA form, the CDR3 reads TGTGCCAGCAGCCAGACCGCCGGGACAGTTGGAAACACCATATATTTT. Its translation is CASSQTAGTVGNTIYF.

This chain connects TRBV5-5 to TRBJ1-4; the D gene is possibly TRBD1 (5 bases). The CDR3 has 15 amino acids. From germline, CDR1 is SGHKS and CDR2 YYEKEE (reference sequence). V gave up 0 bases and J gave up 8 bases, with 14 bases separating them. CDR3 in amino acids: CASSLGTLREEKLFF. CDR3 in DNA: TGTGCCAGCAGCTTGGGGACACTCCGGGAGGAAAAACTGTTTTTT.

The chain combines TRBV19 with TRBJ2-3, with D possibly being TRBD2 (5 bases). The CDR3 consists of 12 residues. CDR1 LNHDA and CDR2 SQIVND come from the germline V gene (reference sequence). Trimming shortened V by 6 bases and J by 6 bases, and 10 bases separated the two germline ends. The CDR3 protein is CASSVAGDTQYF. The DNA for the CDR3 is TGTGCCAGTAGCGTCGCGGGTGATACGCAGTATTTT.

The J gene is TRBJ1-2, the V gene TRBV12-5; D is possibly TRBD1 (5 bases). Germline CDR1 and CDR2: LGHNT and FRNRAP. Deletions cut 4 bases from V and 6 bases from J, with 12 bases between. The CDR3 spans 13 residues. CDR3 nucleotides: TGTGCTAGTGGTTCCGGGACTGCGAATGGCTACACCTTC. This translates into CASGSGTANGYTF.

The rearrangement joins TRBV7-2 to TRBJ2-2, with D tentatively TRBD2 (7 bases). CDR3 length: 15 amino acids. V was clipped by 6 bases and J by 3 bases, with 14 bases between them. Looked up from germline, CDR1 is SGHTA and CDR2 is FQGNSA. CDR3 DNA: TGTGCCAGCAGTAGGGGGGGCCGGGACACCGGGGAGCTGTTTTTT. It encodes CASSRGGRDTGELFF. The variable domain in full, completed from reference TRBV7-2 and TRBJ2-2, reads GAGVSQSPSNKVTEKGKDVELRCDPISGHTALYWYRQSLGQGLEFLIYFQGNSAPDKSGLPSDRFSAERTGGSVSTLTIQRTQQEDSAVYLCASSRGGRDTGELFFGEGSRLTVL.

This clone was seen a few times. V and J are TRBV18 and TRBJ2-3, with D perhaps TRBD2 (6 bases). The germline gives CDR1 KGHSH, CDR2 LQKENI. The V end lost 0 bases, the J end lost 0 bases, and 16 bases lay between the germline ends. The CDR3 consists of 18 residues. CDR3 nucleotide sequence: TGTGCCAGCTCACCACCGGAACTAGCCGACCCGAGCACAGATACGCAGTATTTT. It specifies CASSPPELADPSTDTQYF.

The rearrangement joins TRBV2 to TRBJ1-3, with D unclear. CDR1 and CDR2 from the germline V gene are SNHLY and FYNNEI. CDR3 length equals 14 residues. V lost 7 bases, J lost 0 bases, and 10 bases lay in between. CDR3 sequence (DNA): TGTGCCAGCAACCTAGGAGTCTCTGGAAACACCATATATTTT. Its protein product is CASNLGVSGNTIYF.